This passage covers 5 T cell receptor beta chains from one sample sequenced in a study of blood T cells in healthy people across ages. A second roughly 7 to 12 cycle PCR used barcoded and J-beta primers. TCRdb passed the 5' RACE reads through MiXCR, listing each CDR3 protein once. Among 790,000 or so distinct CDR3 sequences listed, around 50% were seen once. The specimen sequenced was blood. The receptors were gathered from a middle-aged man in good health.

J is TRBJ2-3 and V is TRBV4-2; D may be TRBD2 (7 bases). V lost 2 bases and J 0 bases, leaving 24 bases between the germline ends. This CDR3 contains 20 residues. Germline V CDR1 and CDR2: LGHNA, YNFKEQ. Here the CDR3 DNA reads TGTGCCAGCAGCCAATCCGGCGGGGGCCCCCAACAGGCTAGCACAGATACGCAGTATTTT. Translation gives CASSQSGGGPQQASTDTQYF.

This chain uses TRBV11-1 with TRBJ2-3, with a tentative D call TRBD1 (6 bases). The germline gives CDR1 SGHAT, CDR2 FQDESV (reference sequence). The ends were cut back, 4 bases at V and 6 bases at J, with 14 bases in the middle. CDR3 size: 14 residues. CDR3 sequence reads: CASSSDRFIDTQYF. The CDR3 DNA is TGTGCCAGCAGCTCCGACAGGTTCATCGATACGCAGTATTTT.

This clonotype has more than one count but fewer than ten. The chain is built from TRBV29-1 and TRBJ2-7, with D perhaps matching TRBD1 or TRBD2 (5 bases each). Looked up from germline, CDR1 is SQVTM and CDR2 is ANQGSEA. CDR3 length: 11 residues. Trimming took off 1 base at V and 8 bases at J, with 9 bases between the two ends. The DNA for the CDR3 is TGCAGCGTTGAAGTGGGGGAAAAGCAGTACTTC. Translated, it gives CSVEVGEKQYF.

The chain combines TRBV12-3 or TRBV12-4 with TRBJ2-4; 10 bases are a match to TRBD2. The closer fit of TRBJ2-5 to the DNA end suggests the J call may be wrong. This CDR3 comprises 16 residues. CDR3 amino acids: CASSPGGLAREETQYF. The CDR3 coding sequence is TGTGCCAGCAGTCCGGGGGGACTAGCGAGGGAAGAGACCCAGTACTTC.

The chain links TRBV20-1 to TRBJ2-1; D ambiguous. The CDR3 has 15 residues. The germline V and J ends were trimmed by 1 base and 7 bases, with 17 bases remaining between them. CDR1 and CDR2 (germline): DFQATT, SNEGSKA (reference sequence). The CDR3 region has the DNA TGCAGTGCTAGAGTGGGGATTGGTGGTAGGAATGAGCAGTTCTTC. Amino acids: CSARVGIGGRNEQFF.